Below are 19 T cell receptor beta chains sequenced from a single sample in a study of shared clonotypes between healthy human individuals. The data were produced by immunoSEQ multiplex PCR, yet TCRdb's version contains in-frame clones alone and is incomplete. The profile covers millions of clones, with more than 90% appearing a single time and over 0.12% taken by the ten largest. The specimen sequenced was naive CD4+ T cells sorted from blood. Subset: CD45RA+ positively selected. These receptors were taken from a man aged 18 to 35 in good health.

This chain connects TRBV27 to TRBJ1-6, with 9 bases lining up with TRBD1. Looked up from germline, CDR1 is MNHEY and CDR2 is SMNVEV (reference sequence). Trimming cost V 5 bases and J 7 bases; bases outside gene matches: 9. CDR3 length: 16 residues. The CDR3 is CASSPGTGIWNSPLHF. The CDR3, as DNA: TGTGCCAGCAGTCCGGGGACAGGGATATGGAATTCACCCCTCCACTTT.

With regard to this clone: The identical CDR3 is also encoded by other nucleotide sequences in the sample. The rearrangement joins TRBV10-3 to TRBJ2-5; D is unclear. Germline CDR1 ENHRY, CDR2 SYGVKD. The ends were cut back, 0 bases at V and 5 bases at J, with 1 base in the middle. This CDR3 has 11 residues. In DNA, the CDR3 is TGTGCCATCAGTGAGTCTGAGACCCAGTACTTC. Translation gives CAISESETQYF.

The V and J genes are TRBV2 and TRBJ2-2, with TRBD2 matching over 10 bases. This CDR3 comprises 13 residues. Germline V gene sequence: CDR1 SNHLY, CDR2 FYNNEI. J was trimmed by 6 bases and V by 9 bases; bases with no gene match: 4. The CDR3 spells CASLAGAAGELFF. In DNA form, the CDR3 reads TGTGCCAGTCTAGCGGGAGCGGCCGGGGAGCTGTTTTTT.

The sample holds one count of this clone. The J gene is TRBJ1-3, the V gene TRBV6-5; 9 bases are shared with TRBD1. The germline gives CDR1 MNHEY, CDR2 SVGAGI. The V and J ends lost 6 bases and 0 bases, in that order; junction bases with no gene match: 3. CDR3 length equals 15 residues. Here the CDR3 reads CASRKQGASGNTIYF. CDR3 DNA: TGTGCCAGCAGGAAACAGGGGGCCTCTGGAAACACCATATATTTT.

In the case of this clone: Within the sample, other DNA sequences also encode this same CDR3. The J gene is TRBJ2-7, the V gene TRBV6-5; 9 bases are shared with TRBD1. From germline, CDR1 is MNHEY and CDR2 SVGAGI. The junction had 2 bases not matched to a gene; V was cut back by 5 bases and J by 3 bases. The CDR3 runs to 13 residues. CDR3 in amino acids: CASSRGQGYEQYF. The CDR3 DNA is TGTGCCAGCAGTAGGGGACAGGGCTACGAGCAGTACTTC.

A remark on this clone: The sample holds other DNA sequences that translate to the same CDR3. The J gene is TRBJ2-7, the V gene TRBV18; D gene ambiguous. Germline loops: CDR1 KGHSH, CDR2 LQKENI. V lost 5 bases and J lost 4, with 6 bases in between. This CDR3 spans 11 amino acids. The CDR3 bases are TGTGCCAGCTCATCAGATTACGAGCAGTACTTC. Translating it yields CASSSDYEQYF.

This chain's CDR3 is CAWTQGGSQELFF. The CDR3, as DNA: TGTGCCTGGACTCAAGGGGGGAGCCAGGAGCTGTTTTTT. V is TRBV30 and J is TRBJ2-2; D tentatively reads TRBD1 or TRBD2 (6 bases each). CDR1 GTSNPN and CDR2 SVGIG come from the germline V gene (reference sequence). Between the trimmed V and J ends, which lost 4 bases and 10 bases, there was a span of 16 bases. The CDR3 consists of 13 residues. The full variable domain, in which reference TRBV30 and TRBJ2-2 provide the parts outside the CDR3, is SQTIHQWPATLVQPVGSPLSLECTVEGTSNPNLYWYRQAAGRGLQLLFYSVGIGQISSEVPQNLSASRPQDRQFILSSKKLLLSDSGFYLCAWTQGGSQELFFGEGSRLTVL.

CDR3 sequence: CASSLGQRTSEAFF. As DNA, the CDR3 is TGCGCCAGCAGCTTGGGACAGAGAACAAGTGAAGCTTTCTTT. The chain is built from TRBV5-1 and TRBJ1-1, with a possible D match to TRBD1 (5 bases). Deletions cut 0 bases from V and 7 bases from J, with 13 bases between. CDR1 and CDR2 (germline): SGHRS, YFSETQ. This CDR3 has 14 amino acids.

The genes are TRBV7-9 and TRBJ2-5; D tentatively fits TRBD1 or TRBD2 (5 bases each). This CDR3 is 15 amino acids long. In germline, CDR1 is SEHNR, CDR2 FQNEAQ (reference sequence). Deletions cut 2 bases from V and 6 bases from J, with 16 bases between. The CDR3 sequence is CASSLYRDLLQTQYF. The DNA of the CDR3 is TGTGCCAGCAGCTTATACCGGGACCTGCTCCAGACCCAGTACTTC.

This rearrangement joins TRBV19 to TRBJ1-6, with D unclear. This CDR3 has 16 residues. In germline, CDR1 is LNHDA, CDR2 SQIVND (reference sequence). The V end was cut by 6 bases, the J end by 9 bases, with 21 bases between. In nucleotides, the CDR3 is TGTGCCAGTAGCCACCAGGTTGACATACCCCCTTCACCCCTCCACTTT. It encodes CASSHQVDIPPSPLHF.

CDR3 coding DNA: TGCGCCAGCAGGCTACAGGGCTCGGTAACTGAAGCTTTCTTT. As protein: CASRLQGSVTEAFF. The gene calls are TRBV5-1 and TRBJ1-1; TRBD1 might be the D (6 bases). The CDR3 runs 14 residues. The V gene lost 5 bases and the J gene lost 5 bases, with 16 bases spanning the gap. Germline V gene sequence: CDR1 SGHRS, CDR2 YFSETQ.

The chain uses TRBV6-5 and TRBJ1-2; D remains unclear. Germline V lookup: CDR1 MNHEY, CDR2 SVGAGI. The CDR3 loop spans 12 amino acids. V dropped 2 bases and J dropped 8 bases, with 9 bases sitting between them. In nucleotides, the CDR3 is TGTGCCAGCAGTTACGGCGGGAACGGCTACACCTTC. Its protein product is CASSYGGNGYTF.

This clone was seen once. The V and J genes are TRBV18 and TRBJ2-7, with 8 bases that match TRBD2. Germline V gene sequence: CDR1 KGHSH, CDR2 LQKENI. This CDR3 spans 13 amino acids. The V segment lost 4 bases and the J segment 7 bases; nucleotides outside the gene matches: 6. For the CDR3, the DNA is TGTGCCAGCTCACTCTCGACGGGGGGGGAGCAGTACTTC. Its translation: CASSLSTGGEQYF.

The V and J genes are TRBV14 and TRBJ1-4, with unresolved D. The CDR3 spans 13 residues. Germline loops: CDR1 SGHDN, CDR2 FVKESK. The V end was cut by 2 bases, the J end by 8 bases, with 9 bases between. The DNA of the CDR3 is TGTGCCAGCAGCCAAATGATTGGGGAAAAACTGTTTTTT. Residues: CASSQMIGEKLFF.

The gene calls are TRBV18 and TRBJ1-1, with 7 bases identical to TRBD1. CDR1 is KGHSH and CDR2 is LQKENI in the germline V gene. J was trimmed by 3 bases and V by 3 bases; bases with no gene match: 10. This CDR3 has 16 amino acids. The DNA of the CDR3 is TGTGCCAGCTCACCTGGCAGGGGGATTCGGGACACTGAAGCTTTCTTT. Its protein product is CASSPGRGIRDTEAFF.

V gene TRBV10-3 combines with J gene TRBJ2-7, with 12 bases lining up with TRBD2. Germline CDR1 and CDR2: ENHRY and SYGVKD. Trimming removed 6 bases from V and 1 base from J; junction bases left unmatched: 4. The CDR3 loop spans 15 amino acids. DNA for the CDR3: TGTGCCATCAGGAGGACTAGCGGGATATCCTACGAGCAGTACTTC. This gives the protein CAIRRTSGISYEQYF.

V is TRBV7-9 and J is TRBJ2-1; possibly TRBD2 for D (5 bases). V dropped 6 bases and J dropped 9 bases, with 21 bases sitting between them. The CDR3 is made up of 15 amino acids. The germline V gene encodes CDR1 SEHNR and CDR2 FQNEAQ (reference sequence). For the CDR3, the DNA is TGTGCCAGCAGTCTCGACGGACTCCCTTTCACTGAGCAGTTCTTC. Its protein is CASSLDGLPFTEQFF.

The rearrangement joins TRBV6-5 to TRBJ1-2; D gene ambiguous. The CDR3 totals 14 residues. Deletions cut 1 base from V and 5 bases from J, with 11 bases between. Germline-derived CDR1 and CDR2 are MNHEY and SVGAGI. The chain's CDR3 is CASSYLGDGYGYTF. The CDR3 DNA is TGTGCCAGCAGTTACTTGGGCGATGGTTATGGCTACACCTTC.

The chain uses TRBV2 and TRBJ1-3, with D possibly being TRBD1 (5 bases). The CDR3 is made up of 13 amino acids. The V gene's germline CDR1 is SNHLY and CDR2 FYNNEI. V was trimmed by 6 bases and J by 3 bases, leaving 9 bases between them. As DNA, the CDR3 is TGTGCCAGCAGGCAGGGTGGTGGAAACACCATATATTTT. Amino acid sequence: CASRQGGGNTIYF. The complete variable domain, with remaining parts taken from reference TRBV2 and TRBJ1-3, reads EPEVTQTPSHQVTQMGQEVILRCVPISNHLYFYWYRQILGQKVEFLVSFYNNEISEKSEIFDDQFSVERPDGSNFTLKIRSTKLEDSAMYFCASRQGGGNTIYFGEGSWLTVV.